A selection of T cell receptor beta chains follows, all from one sample in a study of blood T cell repertoires in COVID-19. The repertoire was sequenced with immunoSEQ multiplex PCR; TCRdb's copy has only in-frame clones and lacks some. The sample includes about 170,000 clones, 80% to 90% seen only once; the top ten take roughly 1.4%. Sequenced material: peripheral blood. The receptors shown here come from a woman in her 50s with acute or convalescent COVID-19. The CDR3 runs from the conserved cysteine through the conserved F or W. The D gene is left open where the match is weak. Expanded clones get a size class; other rows say once, few or many, or leave the size out.

TRBV15,.,TRBJ2-7,TRBD1,CATSRGTGAAYEQYF,TGTGCCACCAGCAGAGGCACAGGGGCTGCGTACGAGCAGTACTTC
TRBV30,once,TRBJ1-1,TRBD1,CAWSGWGQVNTEAFF,TGTGCCTGGAGTGGATGGGGACAGGTGAACACTGAAGCTTTCTTT
TRBV10-3,once,TRBJ1-2,.,CAISAAENYGYTF,TGTGCCATCAGTGCGGCGGAAAACTATGGCTACACCTTC
TRBV11-2,.,TRBJ1-5,.,CASSLQGYSNQPQHF,TGTGCCAGCAGCTTACAGGGCTATAGCAATCAGCCCCAGCATTTT
TRBV5-1,.,TRBJ1-2,.,CASSPTGLYGYTF,TGCGCCAGCAGCCCCACAGGGCTCTATGGCTACACCTTC
TRBV19,.,TRBJ1-2,.,CASRQGYGYTF,TGTGCCAGTAGGCAGGGCTATGGCTACACCTTC
TRBV10-1,few,TRBJ1-4,.,CASSESTVNEKLFF,TGCGCCAGCAGTGAGTCAACAGTTAATGAAAAACTGTTTTTT
TRBV6-5,.,TRBJ1-1,TRBD1,CASIRDRGTEAFF,TGTGCCAGCATCCGGGACAGGGGGACTGAAGCTTTCTTT
TRBV6-6,few,TRBJ2-7,.,CASSYAGWEAYEQYF,TGTGCCAGCAGTTACGCAGGGTGGGAAGCCTACGAGCAGTACTTC
TRBV3-1/TRBV3-2,.,TRBJ2-1,TRBD2,CASSPTSGGVSEQFF,TGTGCCAGCAGCCCGACTAGCGGGGGGGTGAGTGAGCAGTTCTTC
TRBV5-6,.,TRBJ1-2,TRBD1,CASSAFGDRRGYTF,TGTGCCAGCAGCGCCTTCGGGGACAGGAGGGGCTACACCTTC
TRBV7-2,.,TRBJ1-5,TRBD1,CASSLAGGGQPQHF,TGTGCCAGCAGCTTAGCAGGGGGCGGACAGCCCCAGCATTTT
TRBV4-1,few,TRBJ1-2,.,CASSQGDFYGYTF,TGCGCCAGCAGCCAAGGGGACTTCTATGGCTACACCTTC
TRBV7-8,few,TRBJ1-1,TRBD1,CASAQGLDTEAFF,TGTGCCAGCGCACAGGGGCTGGACACTGAAGCTTTCTTT
TRBV2,.,TRBJ2-7,TRBD1,CASSDRTGTYEQYF,TGTGCCAGCAGTGACCGGACAGGGACGTACGAGCAGTACTTC
TRBV30,once,TRBJ2-1,TRBD2,CAHSGRRSYNEQFF,TGTGCCCATAGCGGGAGAAGATCCTACAATGAGCAGTTCTTC
TRBV28,.,TRBJ1-1,TRBD1,CASSLTSGQGLQAFF,TGTGCCAGCAGTTTAACATCGGGACAGGGTCTTCAGGCTTTCTTT
TRBV6-2/TRBV6-3,.,TRBJ1-1,.,CASRSDRLNTEAFF,TGTGCCAGCCGTTCGGACAGACTGAACACTGAAGCTTTCTTT
TRBV4-1,.,TRBJ1-5,.,CASSQTLTYPQHF,TGCGCCAGCAGTCAAACCTTGACTTATCCCCAGCATTTT
TRBV7-6,.,TRBJ2-1,.,CASSRLLEINEQFF,TGTGCCAGCAGCCGGTTACTAGAAATCAATGAGCAGTTCTTC
TRBV2,.,TRBJ1-1,.,CASSERHINPGQMRTEAFF,TGTGCCAGCAGCGAAAGACATATAAACCCGGGACAAATGAGGACTGAAGCTTTCTTT
TRBV5-1,.,TRBJ1-1,.,CASALRGNTDTEAFF,TGCGCCAGCGCCCTCCGGGGAAACACGGACACTGAAGCTTTCTTT
TRBV28,.,TRBJ1-1,.,CASSLTGPTEAFF,TGTGCCAGCAGTTTAACAGGGCCCACTGAAGCTTTCTTT
TRBV7-8,once,TRBJ2-1,.,CASSSREDSSSYNEQFF,TGTGCCAGCAGCTCGAGGGAGGATTCAAGCTCCTACAATGAGCAGTTCTTC
TRBV13,once,TRBJ1-1,TRBD1,CASSREFRDRGRFTEAFF,TGTGCCAGCAGCCGAGAATTCCGGGACAGGGGGCGATTCACTGAAGCTTTCTTT
TRBV5-3,.,TRBJ1-3,TRBD1,CARSFRQGSGNTIYF,TGTGCCAGAAGTTTCCGACAGGGGTCTGGAAACACCATATATTTT
TRBV9,.,TRBJ2-3,.,CASSPRGGASTDTQYF,TGTGCCAGCAGCCCCAGAGGCGGGGCTAGCACAGATACGCAGTATTTT
TRBV9,.,TRBJ1-6,TRBD1,CASSVEGQGGSPLHF,TGTGCCAGCAGCGTAGAGGGACAGGGTGGTTCACCCCTCCACTTT
TRBV5-1,.,TRBJ1-2,.,CASLSGDGYTF,TGCGCCAGTCTATCGGGGGATGGCTACACCTTC
TRBV9,.,TRBJ1-1,TRBD1,CASSRTGRTTEAFF,TGTGCCAGCAGTCGGACAGGGCGAACAACTGAAGCTTTCTTT
TRBV30,.,TRBJ1-2,.,CAWSWQGQTSGYTF,TGTGCCTGGAGTTGGCAGGGACAAACCTCTGGCTACACCTTC
TRBV9,.,TRBJ2-3,.,CASSLAWGTDTQYF,TGTGCCAGCTCCCTAGCTTGGGGCACAGATACGCAGTATTTT
TRBV6-5,.,TRBJ1-5,TRBD1,CASSLTGDGQPQHF,TGTGCCAGCAGTCTGACAGGGGACGGTCAGCCCCAGCATTTT
TRBV25-1,.,TRBJ2-7,TRBD2,CASSEYGGGYEQYF,TGTGCCAGCAGTGAATATGGGGGGGGGTACGAGCAGTACTTC
TRBV11-2,.,TRBJ2-1,TRBD2,CASSLGTRNEQFF,TGTGCCAGCAGCTTAGGGACTAGGAATGAGCAGTTCTTC
TRBV6-5,.,TRBJ1-4,.,CAGTQGPEKLFF,TGTGCCGGAACGCAGGGTCCTGAAAAACTGTTTTTT
TRBV30,.,TRBJ1-2,TRBD1,CAWSVQGDGYTF,TGTGCCTGGAGTGTACAGGGGGATGGCTACACCTTC
TRBV5-4,.,TRBJ2-7,TRBD1,CASSSGQGTYEQYF,TGTGCCAGCAGCTCAGGACAGGGTACCTACGAGCAGTACTTC
TRBV5-6,.,TRBJ2-5,.,CASSLLGGPETQYF,TGTGCCAGCAGCTTGCTCGGGGGGCCAGAGACCCAGTACTTC
TRBV6-5,few,TRBJ2-1,.,CASSSGNEQFF,TGTGCCAGCAGTAGCGGGAATGAGCAGTTCTTC
TRBV7-2,.,TRBJ2-5,TRBD2,CASSLVGGGAPQETQYF,TGTGCCAGCAGCTTAGTAGGCGGGGGGGCACCCCAAGAGACCCAGTACTTC
TRBV18,.,TRBJ2-7,.,CASSPSSASYEQYF,TGTGCCAGCTCACCTTCTAGCGCCTCCTACGAGCAGTACTTC
TRBV11-2,.,TRBJ1-3,.,CASTLLPVAGNTIYF,TGTGCCAGCACCCTGCTCCCGGTGGCTGGAAACACCATATATTTT
TRBV19,.,TRBJ1-5,.,CASSGTRTGNQPQHF,TGTGCCAGTAGTGGAACAAGGACGGGGAATCAGCCCCAGCATTTT
TRBV7-2,.,TRBJ1-3,.,CASSLELGGLSGNTIYF,TGTGCCAGCAGCTTGGAGTTGGGCGGACTCTCTGGAAACACCATATATTTT
TRBV5-5,.,TRBJ2-3,TRBD1,CASSRGGQGIEDTQYF,TGTGCCAGCAGCCGGGGGGGACAGGGGATAGAAGATACGCAGTATTTT
TRBV4-3,.,TRBJ1-2,TRBD1,CASSQAGAGGSYGYTF,TGCGCCAGCAGCCAAGCGGGGGCAGGGGGGAGCTATGGCTACACCTTC
TRBV18,.,TRBJ1-5,.,CASSPTRDQPQHF,TGTGCCAGCTCACCAACCAGGGATCAGCCCCAGCATTTT
TRBV5-1,.,TRBJ2-7,TRBD1,CASSQSSGGAGYEQYF,TGCGCCAGCAGCCAGTCCTCAGGGGGCGCGGGGTACGAGCAGTACTTC
TRBV29-1,.,TRBJ1-2,.,CSVEGGEFRHTF,TGCAGCGTTGAAGGGGGGGAATTTCGCCACACCTTC
TRBV5-1,.,TRBJ2-7,TRBD2,CASSWGAGGFSEQYF,TGCGCCAGCAGCTGGGGCGCGGGGGGGTTCAGCGAGCAGTACTTC
TRBV2,.,TRBJ2-1,TRBD2,CASRSGREYEQFF,TGTGCCAGCCGTAGCGGGAGGGAGTATGAGCAGTTCTTC